This T cell receptor (beta chain) is from a study of cytomegalovirus exposure and HLA in healthy donors. Study-wide points: Reported performance of the classifier showed diagnosis of cytomegalovirus status with high specificity and sensitivity.

PCR amplification relied on 60 Vbeta primers (plus 13 Jbeta primers). TCRdb's table, derived via immunoSEQ multiplex PCR, lists solely in-frame clones and lacks some. The table includes more than 95,000 clones, about 70% detected once. Regarding this clone: Its antigen remains unknown.

Germline CDR1 and CDR2: SGHAT and FQNNGV. V dropped 1 base and J dropped 3 bases, with 13 bases sitting between them. This CDR3 is built from 15 residues. V usage is TRBV11-2 and J usage is TRBJ2-7; D is ambiguous. Sequencing input: PBMCs. This clonotype originated in a woman in her fifties or sixties in good health and CMV-seropositive. CDR3 amino acids: CASSLGLVVGYEQYF. In nucleotides, the CDR3 is TGTGCCAGCAGCTTAGGGCTAGTGGTCGGCTACGAGCAGTACTTC.